This T cell receptor (beta chain) appears in the sequencing data of a study of cytomegalovirus exposure and HLA in healthy donors. Study results and caveats: The records held CMV serostatus as the only immune exposure information. Presence/absence analyses treated sequencing depth as roughly uniform across donors.

V shed 7 bases, J shed 3 bases, and the junction held 6 bases outside the gene matches. The CDR3 is 15 residues long. Germline lookup yields CDR1 ENHRY and CDR2 SYGVKD. With 60 Vbeta and 13 Jbeta primers, the PCR was carried out. Assay used: immunoSEQ multiplex PCR; TCRdb lists only in-frame clones, some missing. This sample has roughly 120,000 clones, with 70% to 85% found just once. Details on this clone: Its antigen is undetermined.

The chain links TRBV10-3 to TRBJ2-3, with 11 bases lining up with TRBD1. This clonotype originated in a middle-aged woman in good health and CMV-seropositive. The material sequenced was PBMCs. The DNA for the CDR3 is TGTGCCATCACCCAAGGACAGGGGGCAACAGATACGCAGTATTTT. Translated: CAITQGQGATDTQYF.